This TCR beta chain emerged from a study of T-cell memory formation after mild COVID-19. Regarding the study as a whole: Unconfirmed was the SARS-CoV-2 specificity of second-wave clones that peaked on day 37. Pre-infection memory carried some responding clones, suggesting that cross-reactive memory joined.

TCRdb redid the calling of the 5' RACE reads with MiXCR, one entry per CDR3 protein. The data show roughly 180,000 distinct CDR3 sequences, around a tenth seen once. This clonotype was recorded at least ten times. Its antigen is undetermined. The material sequenced was PBMCs or a T cell subset sorted from them (not recorded which). This sequence was found in a man aged 18-30 years who had mild COVID-19 (a few samples of this study predate the infection). Cell type and time point are not known.

The CDR3 DNA is TGCGCCAGCAGCCCCATAGGGGAAGAAGCTTTCTTT. The encoded protein is CASSPIGEEAFF. The J gene is TRBJ1-1, the V gene TRBV4-1; D is possibly TRBD1 (5 bases). Trimming removed 4 bases from V and 8 bases from J, with 11 bases in between. Germline values: CDR1 MGHRA, CDR2 YSYEKL. The CDR3 runs to 12 residues.